Included here is one T cell receptor beta chain sequence, with context. The data derive from a study of blood T cell repertoires in COVID-19. About the research overall: From T cells, B-cell-depleted T cells, or PBMCs came the material, which was cDNA or gDNA.

In the authors' methods: Reference gene primers were amplified, and this amplification served to estimate nucleated cell counts. The method was immunoSEQ multiplex PCR; TCRdb's version includes in-frame clones alone and lacks a portion of them. V, J and clone size were drawn from that table, and D and trimming were deduced from the DNA. The table includes around 250,000 clones, approximately 85% detected once. The CDR3 runs 13 residues. V lost 3 bases and J lost 4, with 10 bases in between. CDR1 and CDR2 (germline): SNHLY, FYNNEI. The TCR originated in an elderly man with acute or convalescent COVID-19. This rearrangement joins TRBV2 to TRBJ2-7; D is possibly TRBD1 (6 bases). The sequenced sample was peripheral blood. This CDR3 is CASSDRGVYEQYF. In DNA form, the CDR3 reads TGTGCCAGCAGTGACAGGGGAGTTTACGAGCAGTACTTC. Together with reference TRBV2 and TRBJ2-7, the CDR3 gives the full variable domain: EPEVTQTPSHQVTQMGQEVILRCVPISNHLYFYWYRQILGQKVEFLVSFYNNEISEKSEIFDDQFSVERPDGSNFTLKIRSTKLEDSAMYFCASSDRGVYEQYFGPGTRLTVT.